This T cell receptor (beta chain) emerged from a study of blood T cell repertoires in COVID-19. On the study more broadly: Some COVID-19 samples were acute and others convalescent; all came from the United States, Italy and Spain. In each case, the material was cDNA or gDNA derived from T cells, B-cell-depleted T cells, or PBMCs.

Seattle patient enrollment occurred during active infection, with longitudinal follow-up thereafter. As originally analysed: Quantification of nucleated cells was approximated via reference gene primer amplification. Produced via immunoSEQ multiplex PCR; TCRdb's table is partial and in-frame only. The D gene and trimming were derived from the DNA, and the V and J assignments and clone size from that table. The sample has around 210,000 clones; approximately 86% are singletons. Trimming took 2 bases from V and 4 from J; bases not matched to a gene: 17. In germline, CDR1 is MGHRA, CDR2 YSYEKL. The CDR3 has 19 residues.

V and J are TRBV4-1 and TRBJ1-2, with 9 nucleotides matching TRBD1. This clonotype was sampled from a man in his sixties with COVID-19, enrolled during active disease. Sequencing was performed on peripheral blood. CDR3 sequence reads: CASSQKPGQGDPFRYGYTF. As DNA, the CDR3 is TGCGCCAGCAGCCAAAAACCGGGACAGGGAGATCCTTTCCGCTATGGCTACACCTTC.